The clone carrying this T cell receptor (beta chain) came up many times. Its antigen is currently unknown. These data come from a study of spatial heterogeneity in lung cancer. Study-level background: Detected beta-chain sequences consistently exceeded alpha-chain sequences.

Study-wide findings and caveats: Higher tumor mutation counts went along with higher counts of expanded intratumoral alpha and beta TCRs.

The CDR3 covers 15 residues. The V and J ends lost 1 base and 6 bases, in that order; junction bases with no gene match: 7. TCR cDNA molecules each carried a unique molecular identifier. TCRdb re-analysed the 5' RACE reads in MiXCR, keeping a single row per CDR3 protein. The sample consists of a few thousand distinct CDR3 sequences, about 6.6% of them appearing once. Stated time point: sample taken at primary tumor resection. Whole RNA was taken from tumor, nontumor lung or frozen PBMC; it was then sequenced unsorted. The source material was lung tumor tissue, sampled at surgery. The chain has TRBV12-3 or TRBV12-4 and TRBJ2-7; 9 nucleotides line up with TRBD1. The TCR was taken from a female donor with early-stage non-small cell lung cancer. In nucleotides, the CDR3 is TGTGCCAGCAGTTTAGACAGGGGGCGCCCGGGCGAGCAGTACTTC. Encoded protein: CASSLDRGRPGEQYF.